Sequencing of this TCR beta chain was carried out in a study of T cells in Graves' hyperthyroidism and ophthalmopathy. Study-level results: Within blood appeared most thyroid clonotypes that had expanded above 0.001.

A word on this clonotype: Antigen unknown.

V lost 4 bases to trimming and J lost 3 bases; unmatched junction nucleotides: 6. The CDR3 loop spans 15 amino acids. Looked up from germline, CDR1 is SGDLS and CDR2 is YYNGEE. Calling Graves' hyperthyroidism stable meant ophthalmopathy did not progress within 18 months. TCR beta CDR3 regions were amplified from RNA transcripts. Primed by the HTBI set, a first-round RT-PCR was run on the TCR CDR3. TCRdb itself ran the multiplex PCR reads through MiXCR, one entry per CDR3 protein. The profile covers almost 600,000 distinct CDR3 sequences, with around 42% appearing a single time and about 8.3% taken by the ten largest.

The chain has TRBV9 and TRBJ2-7; 11 nucleotides line up with TRBD2. The receptor was derived from a woman in her late teens or twenties with Graves' hyperthyroidism. Sequencing input: peripheral blood or thyroid tissue (not recorded which). CDR3 sequence: CASSLRGTSGYEQYF. In nucleotides, the CDR3 is TGTGCCAGCAGCCTTCGGGGGACTAGCGGCTACGAGCAGTACTTC.